This T cell receptor (beta chain) was captured in a study of OX40 agonist ivuxolimab in advanced cancers. The wider study: It was ivuxolimab, an agonistic anti-OX40 (CD134) antibody, that patients were treated with. Partial responses occurred in Three dose-escalation patients, one with hepatocellular carcinoma and two with cutaneous melanoma. General study findings and limits: It was also the case that some nonresponders had low normalized T-cell clonal expansion.

Exclusion applied to patients with autoimmune disease history or systemic immunosuppression. Sequenced by immunoSEQ multiplex PCR; TCRdb stores in-frame clones only, minus some. The sample has tens of thousands of clones; over 75% are singletons. Per the germline V gene, CDR1 is SGDLS and CDR2 is YYNGEE. The CDR3 covers 17 residues. The V and J ends lost 3 bases and 7 bases respectively, with 22 bases between them. About this clone itself: Its antigen is currently unknown.

This TCR came from an adult with an advanced solid tumor such as melanoma, head and neck, liver or kidney cancer. The sequencing here drew on CD4+ or CD8+ T cells sorted from blood, taken in a trial of the OX40 agonist ivuxolimab. V usage is TRBV9 and J usage is TRBJ1-4; a possible D gene is TRBD1 (5 bases). In nucleotides, the CDR3 is TGTGCCAGCAGCGCAGCAGCGGGGCCCTCGATGAGTGAAAAACTGTTTTTT. This translates into CASSAAAGPSMSEKLFF.